Listed below are T cell receptor beta chains from one sample, sequenced in a study of cytomegalovirus exposure and HLA in healthy donors. TCRdb keeps only in-frame clones here, not all; method: immunoSEQ multiplex PCR. The table lists some 110,000 clones, roughly 80% of them singletons, with roughly 8.6% in the top ten. Sequenced input: PBMCs. The source of these receptors is a woman between 40 and 55 years old in good health and CMV-seropositive. CDR3s include the opening cysteine and the closing phenylalanine or tryptophan. D genes are given only for firm matches. A clone size is listed for some rows: how often the clone was seen (once, few, many), or a class if it is expanded.

d_call | clone_size | j_call | v_call | cdr3_nt | cdr3_aa
. | . | TRBJ2-7 | TRBV5-6 | TGTGCCAGCAGCTCGACTAGCTCCTACGAGCAGTACTTC | CASSSTSSYEQYF
TRBD2 | . | TRBJ2-3 | TRBV5-1 | TGCGCCAGCAGTAGCGGGTCCCGCACAGATACGCAGTATTTT | CASSSGSRTDTQYF
. | . | TRBJ2-1 | TRBV10-3 | TGTGCCATCAGTGAGTCGGCGGGAACCTACAATGAGCAGTTCTTC | CAISESAGTYNEQFF
. | few | TRBJ1-5 | TRBV5-6 | TGTGCCAGCAAATTCGGAGGGGCGGGCAATCAGCCCCAGCATTTT | CASKFGGAGNQPQHF
TRBD1 | . | TRBJ1-3 | TRBV4-2 | TGTGCCAGCAGCCGAAACAGGGGGACTGGAAACACCATATATTTT | CASSRNRGTGNTIYF
TRBD1 | . | TRBJ1-3 | TRBV7-3 | TGTGCCAGCAGCTTAAGGTCCGGGACAGGGCCCTTGCGCTCTGGGAACACCATATATTTT | CASSLRSGTGPLRSGNTIYF
TRBD1 | . | TRBJ1-1 | TRBV2 | TGTGCCAGCAGTGTGGACAGGTCGAACACTGAAGCTTTCTTT | CASSVDRSNTEAFF
TRBD2 | . | TRBJ2-3 | TRBV5-1 | TGCGCCAGCAGCGCAGGACTAGCCCGTCGGCTGGGTACGCAGTATTTT | CASSAGLARRLGTQYF
TRBD1 | few | TRBJ1-4 | TRBV6-1 | TGTGCCAGCAGTGCGACAGGGGCTGGTGAAAAACTGTTTTTT | CASSATGAGEKLFF
. | . | TRBJ1-1 | TRBV7-9 | TGTTCCAGCACGAGGGACACTGAAGCTTTCTTT | CSSTRDTEAFF
. | . | TRBJ2-1 | TRBV18 | TGTGCCAGCTCACCACCCCTACGGCTCCGGGGAGTTGAGCAGTTCTTC | CASSPPLRLRGVEQFF
TRBD2 | . | TRBJ2-3 | TRBV4-2 | TGTGCCAGCAGCCAACTAGACTGGAGGGGACTAGCGGGGGGGAGCACAGATACGCAGTATTTT | CASSQLDWRGLAGGSTDTQYF
. | . | TRBJ2-1 | TRBV5-1 | TGCGCCAGCAGCCCTGGACTATTAGGTGAGCAGTTCTTC | CASSPGLLGEQFF
TRBD1 | . | TRBJ2-3 | TRBV11-3 | TGTGCCAGCAGCCAGACAGGGTACGGAGATACGCAGTATTTT | CASSQTGYGDTQYF
TRBD1 | . | TRBJ1-5 | TRBV2 | TGTGCCAGCCGGCTTTCCGGGACAGGGGGAGGTCAGCCCCAGCATTTT | CASRLSGTGGGQPQHF
. | . | TRBJ2-6 | TRBV7-9 | TGTGCCAGCATCCATCTTCCCAGGGCTGGGGCCAACGTCCTGACTTTC | CASIHLPRAGANVLTF
. | . | TRBJ1-3 | TRBV9 | TGTGCCAGCAGCGCAGGGGACGGAGGAAACACCATATATTTT | CASSAGDGGNTIYF
TRBD2 | . | TRBJ2-2 | TRBV5-1 | TGCGCCAGCAAAGGACTAGCGGGGTTGAACACCGGGGAGCTGTTTTTT | CASKGLAGLNTGELFF
. | . | TRBJ2-1 | TRBV7-2 | TGTGCCAGCAGCTTAGGGCAGGAGGGTGAGCAGTTCTTC | CASSLGQEGEQFF
TRBD1 | . | TRBJ1-2 | TRBV15 | TGTGCCACCAGCAGAGAGTGGGACAGCTCCTATGGCTACACCTTC | CATSREWDSSYGYTF
. | . | TRBJ1-5 | TRBV10-3 | TGTGCCATCAGTGACAGTTCCAAGTCCGTTCAGCCCCAGCATTTT | CAISDSSKSVQPQHF
TRBD1 | . | TRBJ2-6 | TRBV19 | TGTGCCAGTAGTATGAGACAGGGGACCGGGGCCAACGTCCTGACTTTC | CASSMRQGTGANVLTF
TRBD2 | . | TRBJ2-2 | TRBV27 | TGTGCCAGCAGTTTAGCGGGAGAAGGCTCCGGGGAGCTGTTTTTT | CASSLAGEGSGELFF
. | . | TRBJ2-6 | TRBV28 | TGTGCCAGCAGTTTCCAGGGTGCGGGGGCCAACGTCCTGACTTTC | CASSFQGAGANVLTF
. | . | TRBJ1-1 | TRBV5-5 | TGTGCCAGCAGCTGGACAGAATCTGAAGCTTTCTTT | CASSWTESEAFF
. | . | TRBJ1-5 | TRBV28 | TGTGCCAGCAAACAGGCACAGCAAAATCAGCCCCAGCATTTT | CASKQAQQNQPQHF
. | once | TRBJ2-2 | TRBV10-3 | TGTGCCATCAGTGCCTCCGGGACATACACCGGGGAGCTGTTTTTT | CAISASGTYTGELFF
TRBD1 | . | TRBJ2-7 | TRBV5-6 | TGTGCCAGCAGCCTGGACAGGGGGCTTGTCACCTACGAGCAGTACTTC | CASSLDRGLVTYEQYF
. | . | TRBJ2-6 | TRBV2 | TGTGCCAGCATGCACCAGATGGGCAGTCTCCCGCCCGCTGGGGCCAACGTCCTGACTTTC | CASMHQMGSLPPAGANVLTF
TRBD2 | . | TRBJ2-4 | TRBV11-2 | TGTGCCAGCAGCTTAGAGGGGGGGACCAAAAACATTCAGTACTTC | CASSLEGGTKNIQYF
. | . | TRBJ2-1 | TRBV7-3 | TGTGCCAGCAGCTTAAAAGGGGCAGGGGCGGGAGATGAGCAGTTCTTC | CASSLKGAGAGDEQFF
TRBD1 | few | TRBJ1-1 | TRBV29-1 | TGCAGCGCACAGACAGGGGAGGTAACTGAAGCTTTCTTT | CSAQTGEVTEAFF
TRBD1 | . | TRBJ2-5 | TRBV4-1 | TGCGCCAGCAGCCAAGTGCAGGGGGCGGGAGAGACCCAGTACTTC | CASSQVQGAGETQYF
TRBD1 | . | TRBJ2-3 | TRBV28 | TGTGCCAGCAGTCCGCCCCTACAGGGGGCGGCCACAGATACGCAGTATTTT | CASSPPLQGAATDTQYF
TRBD2 | . | TRBJ2-1 | TRBV5-1 | TGCGCCAGCAGCTTGGGATCTAGCGGGGGATACAATGAGCAGTTCTTC | CASSLGSSGGYNEQFF
TRBD1 | few | TRBJ2-1 | TRBV2 | TGTGCCAGCTCGGTCGCAGGGACAGGGGGGTTCTTC | CASSVAGTGGFF